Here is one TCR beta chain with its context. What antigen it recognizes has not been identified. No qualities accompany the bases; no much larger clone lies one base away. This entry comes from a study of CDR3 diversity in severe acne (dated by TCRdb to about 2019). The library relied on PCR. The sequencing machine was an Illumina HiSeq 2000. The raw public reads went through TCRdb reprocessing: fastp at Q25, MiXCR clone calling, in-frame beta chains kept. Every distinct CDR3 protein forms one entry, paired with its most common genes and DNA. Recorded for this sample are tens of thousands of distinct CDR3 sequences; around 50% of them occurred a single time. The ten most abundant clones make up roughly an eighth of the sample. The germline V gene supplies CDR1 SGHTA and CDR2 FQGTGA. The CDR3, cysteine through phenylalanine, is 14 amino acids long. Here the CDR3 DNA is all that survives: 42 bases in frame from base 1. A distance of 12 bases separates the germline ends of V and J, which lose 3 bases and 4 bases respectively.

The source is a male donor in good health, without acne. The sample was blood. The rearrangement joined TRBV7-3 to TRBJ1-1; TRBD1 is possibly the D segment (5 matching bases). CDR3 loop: CASSLVQGSTEAFF. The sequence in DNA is TGTGCCAGCAGCTTGGTGCAGGGTTCCACTGAAGCTTTCTTT.